This T cell receptor beta chain was captured in a study of cytomegalovirus exposure and HLA in healthy donors. General study findings and limits: Clonal expansion was found to be greater in HLA-associated TCR beta chains than in equally common others in a later analysis.

Looked up from germline, CDR1 is LNHDA and CDR2 is SQIVND (reference sequence). V lost 5 bases to trimming and J lost 6 bases, with 16 bases between them. The CDR3 extends over 15 amino acids. PCR amplification relied on 60 Vbeta primers (plus 13 Jbeta primers). Some clones are missing from TCRdb's copy, which holds only in-frame ones; the method was immunoSEQ multiplex PCR. The data show more than 95,000 clones, approximately 83% seen once. About this clone itself: Its antigen is still unknown.

This clonotype originated in a man between 18 and 29 years old in good health and CMV-seronegative. V is TRBV19 and J is TRBJ1-4; tentative D call: TRBD1 (6 bases). Specimen: PBMCs. The chain's CDR3 is CASSAPVTGDEKLFF. The CDR3 DNA sequence: TGTGCCAGTAGTGCCCCAGTGACAGGTGATGAAAAACTGTTTTTT.